In this sample, the clone carrying this T cell receptor beta chain turned up a few times. What it binds is unknown. The data were taken from a study of cytomegalovirus exposure and HLA in healthy donors. These donors counted as nominally healthy when sampled, but unrecorded immune exposures were likely. PCR primers comprised 60 Vbeta and 13 Jbeta primers. Clones were sequenced by immunoSEQ multiplex PCR, and TCRdb holds only the in-frame ones, with some missing. The data hold 130,000 to 150,000 clones, with approximately 79% observed a single time. Per germline, CDR1 GTSNPN and CDR2 SVGIG (reference sequence). Trimming removed 3 bases at V and 3 bases at J, with 20 bases between. The CDR3 spans 17 residues. Findings and limits, study-wide: Altogether, some 160 TCR beta chains were recorded as cytomegalovirus-associated.

V usage is TRBV30 and J usage is TRBJ2-2, with a possible D match to TRBD1 (6 bases). This receptor was taken from a woman aged 45-59 years in good health and CMV-seropositive. The sequenced sample was PBMCs. In nucleotides, the CDR3 is TGTGCCTGGAGCATGAAAACAGGGAGTCGGTACACCGGGGAGCTGTTTTTT. This encodes CAWSMKTGSRYTGELFF.